These T cell receptor beta chains were read from a single sample in a study of identical twins. MiXCR was run by TCRdb on the 5' RACE reads, yielding one entry per CDR3 protein. The table records about 890,000 distinct CDR3 sequences, over 9% of them present only once. The same sample was also studied in work on yellow fever vaccine responses in identical twins.

Sequencing was carried out using PBMCs. Every receptor here comes from a woman aged 18-29 years in good health. CDR3s include the opening cysteine and the closing phenylalanine or tryptophan. A D gene is named only where the DNA matches it firmly. Some rows have no size entry. The others give once, few or many, or a class for an expanded clone.

j_gene: TRBJ1-4; abundance: NA; v_gene: TRBV15; d_gene: NA; CDR3aa: CATSRDRAAARKLFF; CDR3nt: TGTGCCACCAGCAGAGATCGGGCAGCGGCACGAAAACTGTTTTTT
j_gene: TRBJ2-5; abundance: many; v_gene: TRBV12-3/TRBV12-4; d_gene: TRBD1; CDR3aa: CASRGDRVQETQYF; CDR3nt: TGTGCCAGCAGAGGGGACAGGGTACAAGAGACCCAGTACTTC
j_gene: TRBJ2-4; abundance: few; v_gene: TRBV19; d_gene: NA; CDR3aa: CASIGSTSAKNIQYF; CDR3nt: TGTGCCAGTATTGGGTCAACGTCGGCCAAAAACATTCAGTACTTC
j_gene: TRBJ2-2; abundance: many; v_gene: TRBV5-1; d_gene: TRBD2; CDR3aa: CASSPPAGLAGPNTGELFF; CDR3nt: TGCGCCAGCAGCCCCCCCGCGGGACTAGCGGGACCCAACACCGGGGAGCTGTTTTTT
j_gene: TRBJ1-1; abundance: many; v_gene: TRBV20-1; d_gene: NA; CDR3aa: CSATTAGAWNTEAFF; CDR3nt: TGCAGTGCAACCACGGCGGGGGCCTGGAACACTGAAGCTTTCTTT
j_gene: TRBJ1-1; abundance: few; v_gene: TRBV5-6; d_gene: NA; CDR3aa: CASSLPGRLNTEAFF; CDR3nt: TGTGCCAGCAGCTTGCCGGGGCGACTGAACACTGAAGCTTTCTTT
j_gene: TRBJ2-5; abundance: once; v_gene: TRBV6-1; d_gene: TRBD2; CDR3aa: CASSEYAGGQETQYF; CDR3nt: TGTGCCAGCAGTGAATATGCGGGGGGCCAAGAGACCCAGTACTTC
j_gene: TRBJ2-5; abundance: few; v_gene: TRBV2; d_gene: NA; CDR3aa: CASSERETQYF; CDR3nt: TGCGCCAGCAGTGAGAGGGAGACCCAGTACTTC
j_gene: TRBJ2-1; abundance: NA; v_gene: TRBV4-1; d_gene: TRBD2; CDR3aa: CASSQEGGDLRFGVNEQFF; CDR3nt: TGCGCCAGCAGCCAAGAGGGAGGGGACCTCAGGTTCGGGGTCAATGAGCAGTTCTTC
j_gene: TRBJ2-7; abundance: few; v_gene: TRBV10-3; d_gene: NA; CDR3aa: CAISGTPSYEQYF; CDR3nt: TGTGCCATCAGTGGGACCCCCTCCTACGAGCAGTACTTC
j_gene: TRBJ2-5; abundance: few; v_gene: TRBV3-1; d_gene: NA; CDR3aa: CASSHRWETQYF; CDR3nt: TGTGCCAGCAGCCATAGGTGGGAGACCCAGTACTTC
j_gene: TRBJ2-3; abundance: few; v_gene: TRBV7-8; d_gene: NA; CDR3aa: CASSLLTKDSLDTQYF; CDR3nt: TGTGCCAGCAGCCTCCTTACCAAGGACAGTTTAGATACGCAGTATTTT
j_gene: TRBJ2-1; abundance: few; v_gene: TRBV7-6; d_gene: NA; CDR3aa: CASSLQASAEQFF; CDR3nt: TGTGCCAGCAGCTTACAAGCATCTGCTGAGCAGTTCTTC
j_gene: TRBJ2-3; abundance: few; v_gene: TRBV7-9; d_gene: NA; CDR3aa: CASSSGLRGSTDTQYF; CDR3nt: TGTGCCAGCAGCTCAGGGCTAAGGGGAAGCACAGATACGCAGTATTTT
j_gene: TRBJ2-5; abundance: NA; v_gene: TRBV7-9; d_gene: NA; CDR3aa: CASSIGAAGAQETQYF; CDR3nt: TGTGCCAGCAGCATAGGGGCGGCGGGTGCTCAGGAGACCCAGTACTTC
j_gene: TRBJ1-6; abundance: NA; v_gene: TRBV6-1; d_gene: TRBD1; CDR3aa: CAGPTGGLCNSPLHF; CDR3nt: TGTGCCGGTCCAACAGGGGGATTATGTAATTCACCCCTCCACTTT
j_gene: TRBJ1-5; abundance: NA; v_gene: TRBV6-1; d_gene: TRBD1; CDR3aa: CASRLGTGAGNSNQPQHF; CDR3nt: TGTGCCAGCAGACTAGGGACAGGGGCTGGGAATAGCAATCAGCCCCAGCATTTT
j_gene: TRBJ2-1; abundance: few; v_gene: TRBV21-1; d_gene: NA; CDR3aa: CATEHRVYYNEQFF; CDR3nt: TGTGCCACAGAGCACAGGGTTTACTACAATGAGCAGTTCTTC
j_gene: TRBJ2-5; abundance: few; v_gene: TRBV10-3; d_gene: NA; CDR3aa: CAISDTREETQYF; CDR3nt: TGTGCCATCAGTGATACCAGGGAAGAGACCCAGTACTTC
j_gene: TRBJ1-5; abundance: few; v_gene: TRBV15; d_gene: NA; CDR3aa: CATSRDGEYQPQHF; CDR3nt: TGTGCCACCAGCAGAGATGGGGAATATCAGCCCCAGCATTTT
j_gene: TRBJ2-1; abundance: NA; v_gene: TRBV12-3/TRBV12-4; d_gene: NA; CDR3aa: CASSPESPEQFF; CDR3nt: TGTGCCAGCAGCCCAGAGTCGCCCGAGCAGTTCTTC
j_gene: TRBJ2-1; abundance: few; v_gene: TRBV29-1; d_gene: TRBD2; CDR3aa: CSAQTSRAYNEQFF; CDR3nt: TGCAGCGCACAGACTAGCAGGGCCTACAATGAGCAGTTCTTC
j_gene: TRBJ1-1; abundance: few; v_gene: TRBV29-1; d_gene: NA; CDR3aa: CSVAGLKAFF; CDR3nt: TGCAGCGTTGCAGGGTTGAAAGCTTTCTTT
j_gene: TRBJ1-5; abundance: few; v_gene: TRBV28; d_gene: NA; CDR3aa: CASWGGNQPQHF; CDR3nt: TGTGCCAGCTGGGGTGGCAATCAGCCCCAGCATTTT
j_gene: TRBJ2-1; abundance: few; v_gene: TRBV5-1; d_gene: NA; CDR3aa: CASSPTSTDEQFF; CDR3nt: TGCGCCAGCAGCCCGACTAGTACCGATGAGCAGTTCTTC
j_gene: TRBJ2-5; abundance: NA; v_gene: TRBV5-1; d_gene: TRBD1; CDR3aa: CASSPRTGLDQETQYF; CDR3nt: TGCGCCAGCAGCCCCCGGACAGGGTTAGACCAAGAGACCCAGTACTTC
j_gene: TRBJ2-1; abundance: few; v_gene: TRBV7-9; d_gene: TRBD2; CDR3aa: CASSLGDYSVNEQFF; CDR3nt: TGTGCCAGCAGCTTAGGGGACTACAGTGTCAATGAGCAGTTCTTC
j_gene: TRBJ2-5; abundance: NA; v_gene: TRBV5-5; d_gene: NA; CDR3aa: CASSLGMRSETQYF; CDR3nt: TGTGCCAGCAGCTTGGGTATGAGGTCAGAGACCCAGTACTTC
j_gene: TRBJ2-1; abundance: few; v_gene: TRBV29-1; d_gene: NA; CDR3aa: CSHADSRSNEQFF; CDR3nt: TGCAGCCATGCGGACAGCCGGAGCAATGAGCAGTTCTTC
j_gene: TRBJ1-1; abundance: NA; v_gene: TRBV4-1; d_gene: NA; CDR3aa: CASSQDQNGGGRTEAFF; CDR3nt: TGCGCCAGCAGCCAAGATCAGAACGGCGGTGGGCGGACTGAAGCTTTCTTT
j_gene: TRBJ2-3; abundance: few; v_gene: TRBV20-1; d_gene: TRBD1; CDR3aa: CSVDRVITDTQYF; CDR3nt: TGCAGTGTGGACAGGGTGATCACAGATACGCAGTATTTT
j_gene: TRBJ2-3; abundance: NA; v_gene: TRBV12-3/TRBV12-4; d_gene: NA; CDR3aa: CASSLGRGGPDTQYF; CDR3nt: TGTGCCAGCAGTTTGGGCAGGGGAGGGCCTGATACGCAGTATTTT
j_gene: TRBJ1-2; abundance: NA; v_gene: TRBV12-3/TRBV12-4; d_gene: NA; CDR3aa: CASSYTQPPVYTF; CDR3nt: TGTGCCAGCAGTTACACACAACCCCCGGTGTACACCTTC
j_gene: TRBJ2-3; abundance: few; v_gene: TRBV5-1; d_gene: TRBD2; CDR3aa: CASSPAGGQGDTQYF; CDR3nt: TGCGCCAGCAGCCCCGCGGGGGGGCAGGGAGATACGCAGTATTTT
j_gene: TRBJ1-6; abundance: NA; v_gene: TRBV6-1; d_gene: NA; CDR3aa: CASSPRVQASARNSPLHF; CDR3nt: TGTGCCAGCAGCCCCCGGGTACAGGCATCGGCAAGGAATTCACCCCTCCACTTT
j_gene: TRBJ2-1; abundance: many; v_gene: TRBV7-6; d_gene: TRBD2; CDR3aa: CASSLDFSGGNYNEQFF; CDR3nt: TGTGCCAGCAGCTTAGATTTTAGCGGGGGGAATTACAATGAGCAGTTCTTC
j_gene: TRBJ1-1; abundance: few; v_gene: TRBV12-3/TRBV12-4; d_gene: NA; CDR3aa: CASSLGNKNTEAFF; CDR3nt: TGTGCCAGCAGTTTAGGGAACAAGAACACTGAAGCTTTCTTT
j_gene: TRBJ2-2; abundance: NA; v_gene: TRBV6-1; d_gene: NA; CDR3aa: CASTWVANTGELFF; CDR3nt: TGTGCCAGCACCTGGGTTGCGAACACCGGGGAGCTGTTTTTT
j_gene: TRBJ1-4; abundance: NA; v_gene: TRBV13; d_gene: NA; CDR3aa: CASSFKGPRDEKLFF; CDR3nt: TGTGCCAGCAGCTTTAAGGGCCCTCGGGATGAAAAACTGTTTTTT
j_gene: TRBJ2-1; abundance: many; v_gene: TRBV11-1; d_gene: TRBD2; CDR3aa: CASSPVGRSRGVSSYNEQFF; CDR3nt: TGTGCCAGCAGCCCCGTTGGCCGCAGTCGGGGGGTGAGCTCCTACAATGAGCAGTTCTTC
j_gene: TRBJ2-4; abundance: few; v_gene: TRBV12-3/TRBV12-4; d_gene: NA; CDR3aa: CASSPGTPPAKNIQYF; CDR3nt: TGTGCCAGCAGTCCCGGGACTCCACCTGCCAAAAACATTCAGTACTTC
j_gene: TRBJ1-1; abundance: few; v_gene: TRBV6-1; d_gene: TRBD1; CDR3aa: CASSEGDSSVAFF; CDR3nt: TGTGCCAGCAGTGAAGGGGACAGTTCGGTGGCTTTCTTT
j_gene: TRBJ1-2; abundance: NA; v_gene: TRBV6-1; d_gene: TRBD1; CDR3aa: CASNGQAENYGYTF; CDR3nt: TGTGCCAGCAATGGACAGGCCGAGAACTATGGCTACACCTTC
j_gene: TRBJ1-1; abundance: NA; v_gene: TRBV2; d_gene: NA; CDR3aa: CASSDLDSEAFF; CDR3nt: TGTGCCAGTAGTGATTTGGATTCTGAAGCTTTCTTT
j_gene: TRBJ2-3; abundance: few; v_gene: TRBV15; d_gene: NA; CDR3aa: CATSREGAVDTQYF; CDR3nt: TGTGCCACCAGCAGAGAGGGAGCGGTGGATACGCAGTATTTT
j_gene: TRBJ1-2; abundance: few; v_gene: TRBV11-2; d_gene: TRBD1; CDR3aa: CASSLAGQDYGYTF; CDR3nt: TGTGCCAGCAGCTTAGCCGGACAGGACTATGGCTACACCTTC
j_gene: TRBJ1-5; abundance: few; v_gene: TRBV28; d_gene: NA; CDR3aa: CASDTAGLIQPQHF; CDR3nt: TGTGCCAGCGACACGGCAGGGTTGATTCAGCCCCAGCATTTT
j_gene: TRBJ1-1; abundance: many; v_gene: TRBV24-1; d_gene: NA; CDR3aa: CATSDADEAFF; CDR3nt: TGTGCCACCAGTGATGCGGATGAAGCTTTCTTT
j_gene: TRBJ1-1; abundance: few; v_gene: TRBV2; d_gene: NA; CDR3aa: CASSDGLGINTEAFF; CDR3nt: TGTGCCAGCAGTGATGGTCTGGGGATAAACACTGAAGCTTTCTTT
j_gene: TRBJ2-1; abundance: few; v_gene: TRBV6-2/TRBV6-3; d_gene: TRBD2; CDR3aa: CASTHGPAGETFGEQFF; CDR3nt: TGTGCCAGCACCCACGGCCCAGCGGGGGAAACTTTCGGCGAGCAGTTCTTC
j_gene: TRBJ2-2; abundance: NA; v_gene: TRBV7-8; d_gene: NA; CDR3aa: CASSLAVSRGGELFF; CDR3nt: TGTGCCAGCAGCTTAGCGGTCTCACGTGGAGGGGAGCTGTTTTTT
j_gene: TRBJ2-1; abundance: few; v_gene: TRBV14; d_gene: NA; CDR3aa: CASSQTSFLYNEQFF; CDR3nt: TGTGCCAGCAGCCAAACTAGCTTTCTCTACAATGAGCAGTTCTTC
j_gene: TRBJ2-1; abundance: few; v_gene: TRBV2; d_gene: TRBD2; CDR3aa: CASSESGRFYNEQFF; CDR3nt: TGTGCCAGCAGCGAAAGCGGGAGGTTCTACAATGAGCAGTTCTTC
j_gene: TRBJ1-2; abundance: NA; v_gene: TRBV6-2/TRBV6-3; d_gene: NA; CDR3aa: CASRSSGDNYGYTF; CDR3nt: TGTGCCAGCAGGTCGTCCGGAGATAACTATGGCTACACCTTC
j_gene: TRBJ2-5; abundance: NA; v_gene: TRBV20-1; d_gene: NA; CDR3aa: CSARDWDPMETQYF; CDR3nt: TGCAGTGCTAGAGATTGGGACCCCATGGAGACCCAGTACTTC